The TCR beta chain described here comes from a study of blood T cell repertoires in COVID-19. This table comes from immunoSEQ multiplex PCR, and its TCRdb copy is limited to in-frame clones, with some not included. The sample carries about 250,000 clones, about 89% recorded once. Germline V CDR1 and CDR2: SGHRS, YFSETQ. V shed 5 bases, J shed 7 bases, and the junction held 12 bases outside the gene matches. The CDR3 extends over 17 amino acids. The source material was peripheral blood. The J gene is TRBJ2-1, the V gene TRBV5-1, with 13 bases fitting TRBD2. The sequence derives from a woman aged 55-69 years who had recovered from COVID-19. CDR3 sequence reads: CASSRTSGGASLNEQFF. In DNA form, the CDR3 reads TGCGCCAGCAGTCGAACTAGCGGGGGGGCAAGTTTGAATGAGCAGTTCTTC.